This T cell receptor (beta chain) stems from a study of blood T cell repertoires in COVID-19. Overall study: PBMCs, B-cell-depleted T cells, or T cells provided the cDNA or gDNA that made up the material.

Some clones are missing from TCRdb's copy, which holds only in-frame ones; the method was immunoSEQ multiplex PCR. The data contain around 150,000 clones, roughly nine tenths of them singletons. The V and J ends lost 2 bases and 0 bases respectively, with 14 bases between them. Germline assignment: CDR1 KGHSH and CDR2 LQKENI. CDR3 length: 17 residues. The receptor comes from a human donor in a cohort sampled during active COVID-19. The sequencing input was peripheral blood. The chain couples TRBV18 to TRBJ1-3; D not certain. This chain's CDR3 is CASSPSNVGVSGNTIYF. DNA of the CDR3: TGTGCCAGCTCACCATCGAATGTCGGGGTCTCTGGAAACACCATATATTTT.